What follows are 2 T cell receptor beta chains derived from one specimen sequenced in a study of T cells in Graves' hyperthyroidism and ophthalmopathy (dated by TCRdb to the late 2010s). Libraries were made using multiplex PCR. TCRdb records Illumina HiSeq 2000 as the sequencer. The TCR beta CDR3 regions were amplified from the RNA transcripts. The first round of RT-PCR for the TCR CDR3 was performed with the HTBI primer set and the Qiagen OneStep RT-PCR kit. TCRdb took the public reads, trimmed them with fastp at Q25, ran MiXCR for clone calling and kept in-frame beta chains. Each record represents a unique CDR3 protein, reported with the most common genes and DNA among its rows. The sample contains roughly 180,000 distinct CDR3 sequences, roughly 9.4% of them found a single time. The top ten constitute more than 20% of the sample. Sequencing used blood. These TCRs come from a woman aged 18-35 years with Graves' hyperthyroidism that later progressed to Graves' ophthalmopathy.

There are many counts of this clonotype. The V call is TRBV29-1, the J call TRBJ1-2, with 7 nucleotides matching TRBD1. This CDR3 comprises 16 residues. The J segment lost 0 bases and the V segment lost 1 base, leaving 8 bases of the junction unmatched. Per the germline V gene, CDR1 is SQVTM and CDR2 is ANQGSEA. The CDR3 spells CSVEGEGDRTNYGYTF. The DNA of the CDR3 is TGCAGCGTTGAAGGGGAAGGGGACAGAACTAACTATGGCTACACCTTC.

This clonotype was picked up a small number of times. This chain joins TRBV19 and TRBJ1-5; D ambiguous. CDR1 is LNHDA and CDR2 is SQIVND in the germline V gene (reference sequence). V lost 6 bases, J lost 0 bases, and 9 bases lay in between. The CDR3 is 14 residues long. CDR3 DNA sequence: TGTGCCAGTAGGGAGGTATATAGCAATCAGCCCCAGCATTTT. This encodes CASREVYSNQPQHF.